Described below is a single T cell receptor beta chain sequence and its context. Its antigen is not known. The sample comes from a study of STAT5B mutations in CD4+ large granular lymphocyte leukemia. Findings and limits, study-wide: Patient CD4-sorted repertoires looked more clonal than healthy CD4+ repertoires, even without putative leukemic clones.

The data were produced by immunoSEQ multiplex PCR, yet TCRdb's version contains in-frame clones alone and is incomplete. The sample shows tens of thousands of clones, about two thirds of them seen only once. The sequenced material came from CD4+ T cells from blood buffy coats. This clonotype was obtained from a human donor in good health.

This CDR3 reads CASSWGKGNEQFF. The CDR3 DNA reads TGTGCCAGCAGCTGGGGGAAGGGCAATGAGCAGTTCTTC. The chain employs TRBV7-9 and TRBJ2-1, with D perhaps given as TRBD1 or TRBD2 (5 bases each). CDR1 is SEHNR and CDR2 is FQNEAQ in the germline V gene (reference sequence). This CDR3 has 13 amino acids. V lost 4 bases, J lost 6 bases, and 10 bases lay in between.